This T cell receptor beta chain was found in a study of CXCR3-negative and CXCR3-positive naive CD8 T cells. The overall study: About 135 million TRB reads in total, about 1.5 +/- 0.3 million per library.

The study sorted every CD8+ T cell subset in triplicate at 250,000 to 300,000 cells each. Points from the study as a whole: Naive subsets were similarly diverse, while memory CD8+ repertoires were much less diverse. PBMCs showed partially decreased CXCR3 expression after cryopreservation, and most assays used fresh PBMCs.

A word on this clonotype: Its antigen is unknown.

This CDR3 spans 14 amino acids. Germline V gene sequence: CDR1 LNHNV, CDR2 YYDKDF (reference sequence). Libraries of TRB cDNA were made by 5' RACE and carried UMIs. TCRdb derives one entry per CDR3 protein from the 5' RACE reads, leaving out DNA. This sample's clone table lists tens of thousands of distinct CDR3 sequences. The receptor's source is a human donor in good health. Some clones in this sample may be carry-over from other donors' samples. This chain links TRBV15 with TRBJ1-1. The specimen was memory CD8+ T cells from blood. CDR3 in amino acids: CATSRGTAFTEAFF.